This paragraph reports one TCR beta chain. This clone was recorded only once. The specificity of this receptor is unknown. No qualities accompany the bases; no much larger clone lies one base away. CDR1 and CDR2, per the germline V gene (reference sequence), are LNHDA and SQIVND. From the cysteine up to the phenylalanine, the CDR3 has a length of 13 residues. Only CDR3 DNA remains: 39 bases, in frame from the first base. Trimming accounts for 5 bases at V and 3 bases at J, while the number of junction bases matched to no gene is 3. The record originates from a study of cytomegalovirus exposure and HLA in healthy donors (dated by TCRdb to about 2017). Regarding the study in general: According to a later analysis, one platform produced both the roughly 120 validation repertoires and the 550 to 800 repertoires of the first cohort. The study aimed to test whether cataloging public T cell receptors could reveal signatures of past pathogen exposure. Along with the roughly 710-subject first cohort, a separate validation cohort of about 110 different subjects was used. The study combined high-throughput TCR immunosequencing, statistical association of individual TCRs with disease status, and machine learning to predict cytomegalovirus infection status.

What the study reported, not specific to this receptor: A few of the identified cytomegalovirus-associated TCR beta chains were confirmed in vitro to be specific for cytomegalovirus antigens. According to the authors, the approach could potentially be generalized to other disease states and immunological phenotypes. In a later analysis, TCRs clustered in the first cohort were found to also tend to co-occur in the 120 validation repertoires, with around 94% of cluster scores above 0. The study listed 164 TCR beta chains as associated with cytomegalovirus. The classifier was reported to diagnose cytomegalovirus status with high specificity and sensitivity in both the original and validation cohorts. Most TCR sequences were seen in very few donors, while some public TCRs were found in many individuals. All 120 or so repertoires were used to score co-occurrence in the validation cohort in a later analysis, because that analysis had no HLA typing for the cohort.

The donors belonged to the validation cohort of roughly 120 subjects, which was separate from the approximately 680-subject first cohort. Libraries were made using the immunoSEQ multiplex PCR assay. Per the source publication's procedure: A statistical classification framework was built for diagnosing cytomegalovirus status from the catalog of TCR beta chain sequences. TCRdb stores this immuneACCESS table with in-frame sequences only. Part of the clones is absent; in the studies checked, under half of the shortfall reflects unresolved V genes, and no reason is known for the rest. That table furnishes V, J and clone size, whereas the DNA furnished D and trimming. The sample table holds approximately 210,000 clones, of which more than 70% were seen once. The top ten clonotypes cover over 1.3% of the sample.

The specimen sequenced was PBMCs. The V and J segments used are TRBV19 and TRBJ1-1, with TRBD1 identical over 7 junction bases. This receptor was obtained from a young woman in good health and CMV-seronegative. The CDR3 amino acid sequence is: CASSDDRDTEAFF. The DNA sequence is given as TGTGCCAGTAGTGACGACAGGGACACTGAAGCTTTCTTT.